The clone carrying this TCR beta chain was seen at least ten times. TCRbeta library construction was performed incorporating unique molecular identifiers. In TCRdb, the PCR reads were re-called with MiXCR into one record per CDR3 protein. This sample has a few hundred thousand distinct CDR3 sequences, with 7.5% to 10% found just once. The data were obtained in a study of T-cell reconstitution after alpha-beta-depleted transplantation in children. The source material was PBMCs from the stem cell graft donor, sampled from the stem cell graft. This receptor was obtained from a human donor who donated a stem cell graft to a child with SCID.

Here the CDR3 reads CASWDRVTQPQHF. CDR3 nucleotides: TGTGCCAGTTGGGACAGGGTAACTCAGCCCCAGCATTTT. The V call is TRBV19, the J call TRBJ1-5; 9 bases agree with TRBD1. V dropped 8 bases and J dropped 6; count of bases not matched to a gene: 5. CDR3 length: 13 amino acids. The germline gives CDR1 LNHDA, CDR2 SQIVND (reference sequence).